The present entry profiles one T cell receptor (beta chain) with its context. Its antigen is as yet unknown. From the RT-PCR reads, TCRdb called clonotypes with MiXCR, one entry per CDR3 protein. The sample lists about 190,000 distinct CDR3 sequences, about 15% seen once, with roughly 25% in the top ten. The germline V and J ends were trimmed by 1 base and 2 bases, with 13 bases remaining between them. This CDR3 is 16 amino acids long. Germline V CDR1 and CDR2: LGHDT, YNNKEL (reference sequence). This sample was taken from a study of response to subunit inactivated influenza vaccine. General study points: There was a suggestion from the authors that each seasonal influenza vaccination recruits few new T cells.

The rearrangement links TRBV3-1 to TRBJ2-3; D not resolved. The sample here was CD8+ T cells sorted from PBMCs, taken 5 days after vaccination. The TCR originated in a man aged 45 to 65 who received an inactivated influenza vaccine. The CDR3 region has the DNA TGTGCCAGCAGCCAAGTCCAAGCCTCCTACACAGATACGCAGTATTTT. It yields the protein CASSQVQASYTDTQYF.